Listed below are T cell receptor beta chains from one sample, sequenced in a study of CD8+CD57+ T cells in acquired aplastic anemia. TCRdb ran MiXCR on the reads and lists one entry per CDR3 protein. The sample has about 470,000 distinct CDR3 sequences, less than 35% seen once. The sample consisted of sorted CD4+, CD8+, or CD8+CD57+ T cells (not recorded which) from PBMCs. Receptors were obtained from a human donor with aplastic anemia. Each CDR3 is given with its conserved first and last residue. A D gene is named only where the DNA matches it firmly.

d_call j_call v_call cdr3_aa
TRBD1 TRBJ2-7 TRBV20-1 CSARRPGTALYEQYF
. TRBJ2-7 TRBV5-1 CASSPVLGLSSYERYF
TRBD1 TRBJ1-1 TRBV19 CASSTWDRGLSTEAFF
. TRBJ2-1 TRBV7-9 CASSLPLYNEQFF
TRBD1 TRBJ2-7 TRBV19 CASSPRTGKVEQYF
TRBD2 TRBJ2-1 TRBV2 CASTTYRRTSGGIGQFF
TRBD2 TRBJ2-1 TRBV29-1 CSVQGLAGDFNEQFF
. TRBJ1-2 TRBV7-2 CASSPGAGTYGYTF
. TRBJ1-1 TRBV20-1 CSARDRRSLNTEAFF
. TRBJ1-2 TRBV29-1 CSVDSGRDYGYTF
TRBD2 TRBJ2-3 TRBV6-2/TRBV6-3 CASTISGSRVDTQYF
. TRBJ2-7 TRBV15 CATSRVGWGDSYEQYF
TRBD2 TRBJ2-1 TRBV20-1 CSARTPSGAYNEQFF
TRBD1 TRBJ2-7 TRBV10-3 CAPPYRGRYEQYF
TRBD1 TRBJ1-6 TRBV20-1 CSARDRGSQSPLHF
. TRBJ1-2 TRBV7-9 CASSLRRGGAEDGYTF
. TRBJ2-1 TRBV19 CASSIELSYNEQFF
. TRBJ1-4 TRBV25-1 CASSVASGRNEKLFF
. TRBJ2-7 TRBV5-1 CASSKTDYEQYF
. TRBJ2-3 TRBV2 CASSQDGGRDTQYF
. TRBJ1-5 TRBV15 CATSGGQGLNQPQHF
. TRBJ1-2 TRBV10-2 CASKQGQAILGGYTF
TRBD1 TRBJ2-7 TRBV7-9 CASSQGQGNYEQYF
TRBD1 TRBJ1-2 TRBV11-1 CASSSTGGPGGYTF
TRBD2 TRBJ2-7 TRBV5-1 CASSLASGGTKHEQYF
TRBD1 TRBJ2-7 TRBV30 CAWSAFLRTGTEEQYF
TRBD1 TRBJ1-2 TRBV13 CASRRAGGFYGYTF
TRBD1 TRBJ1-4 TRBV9 CASSPRDRDAEKLFF
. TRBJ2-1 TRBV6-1 CASSEASYEQFF
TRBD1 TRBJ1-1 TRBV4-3 CASSHDRVTEAFF
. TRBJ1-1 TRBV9 CASSVTDTEAFF
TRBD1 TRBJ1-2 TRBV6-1 CASNQQGFGYGYTF
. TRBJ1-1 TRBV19 CASSIRLMNTEAFF
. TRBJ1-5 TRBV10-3 CAVQGGEQPQHF
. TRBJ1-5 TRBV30 CAWSDRDQPQHF
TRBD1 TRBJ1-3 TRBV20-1 CSAREDRGREGNTIYF
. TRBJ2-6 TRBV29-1 CSVGEGDGANVLTF
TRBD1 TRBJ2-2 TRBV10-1 CATGQGTTGELFF
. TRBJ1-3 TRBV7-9 CASSLLGAGVTSGNTIYF
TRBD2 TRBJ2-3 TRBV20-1 CSAPLGGTSGKVSQYF
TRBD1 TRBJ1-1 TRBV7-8 CASSGTGGDTEAFF
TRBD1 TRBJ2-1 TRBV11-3 CASSLGGQGLNEQFF
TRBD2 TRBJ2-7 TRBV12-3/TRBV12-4 CASTLGGGTNEQYF
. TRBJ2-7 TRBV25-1 CASSAPPGGPVREQYF
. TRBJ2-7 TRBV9 CASSVDGLREPQYF
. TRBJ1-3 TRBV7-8 CAWSAISGNTIYF
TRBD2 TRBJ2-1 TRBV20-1 CSASTSGGINEQFF